This TCR beta chain was sequenced during a study of blood T cells in healthy people across ages. At the level of the study: Every two T cells gave about one barcoded beta molecule via template switching.

Alongside a J-beta primer mix, a sample-barcoded 5' primer served in a second PCR lasting about 6 to 12 cycles. One entry per CDR3 protein results from TCRdb running MiXCR on the 5' RACE reads. The sample comprises about 720,000 distinct CDR3 sequences, 22% of which are singletons, and about 22% rests with the top ten. The study drew donors from healthy Caucasian individuals in Russia aged 6 to 90. The CDR3 spans 12 residues. V shed 10 bases and J shed 3 bases, with 13 bases lying between them. Germline lookup yields CDR1 LNHDA and CDR2 SQIVND (reference sequence). Ten or more counts support this clonotype.

The chain has TRBV19 and TRBJ2-7; no clear D. The sequenced sample was blood. This TCR was recovered from a man in his 70s in good health. CDR3: CATTGRSYEQYF. The CDR3 DNA reads as TGTGCCACCACCGGACGTAGCTACGAGCAGTACTTC.